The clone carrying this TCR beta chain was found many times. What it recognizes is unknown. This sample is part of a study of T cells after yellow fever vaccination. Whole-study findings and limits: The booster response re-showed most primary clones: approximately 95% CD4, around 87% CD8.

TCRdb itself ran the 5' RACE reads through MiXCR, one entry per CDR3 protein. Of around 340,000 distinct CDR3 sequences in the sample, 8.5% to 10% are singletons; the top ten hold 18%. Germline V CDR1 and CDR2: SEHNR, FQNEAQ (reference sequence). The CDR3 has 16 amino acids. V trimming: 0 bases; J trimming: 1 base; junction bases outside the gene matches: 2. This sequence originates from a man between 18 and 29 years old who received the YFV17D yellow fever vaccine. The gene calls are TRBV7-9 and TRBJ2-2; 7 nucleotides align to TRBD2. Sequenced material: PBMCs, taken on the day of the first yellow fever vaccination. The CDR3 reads CASSLAGGMNTGELFF. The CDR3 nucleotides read TGTGCCAGCAGCTTAGCGGGAGGGATGAACACCGGGGAGCTGTTTTTT.